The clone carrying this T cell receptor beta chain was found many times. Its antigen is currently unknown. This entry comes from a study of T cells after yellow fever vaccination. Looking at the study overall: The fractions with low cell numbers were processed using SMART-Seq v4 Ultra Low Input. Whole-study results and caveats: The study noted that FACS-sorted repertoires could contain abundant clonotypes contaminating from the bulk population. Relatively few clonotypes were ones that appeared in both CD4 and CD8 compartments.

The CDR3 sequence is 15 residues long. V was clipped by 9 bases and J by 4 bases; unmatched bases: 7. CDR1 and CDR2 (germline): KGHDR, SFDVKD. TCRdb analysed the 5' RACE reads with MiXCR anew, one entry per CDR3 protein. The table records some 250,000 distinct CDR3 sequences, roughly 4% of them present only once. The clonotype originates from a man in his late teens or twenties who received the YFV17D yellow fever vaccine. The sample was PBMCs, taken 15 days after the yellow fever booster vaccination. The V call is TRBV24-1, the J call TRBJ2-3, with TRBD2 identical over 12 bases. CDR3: CATATTSGGSDTQYF. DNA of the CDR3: TGTGCCACCGCAACGACTAGCGGGGGATCAGATACGCAGTATTTT.